This T cell receptor beta chain was observed in a study of blood T cell repertoires in COVID-19. The table lists this clone with a few counts. In the authors' workflow: Researchers report that nucleated cell counts were estimated from reference gene primer amplification. TCRdb keeps only in-frame clones here, not all; method: immunoSEQ multiplex PCR. From that table come the V and J calls and clone size; the DNA was used to work out D and trimming. The sample shows around 150,000 clones, around 82% of them seen only once. Germline CDR1 and CDR2: SGHTA and FQGNSA. This CDR3 spans 17 amino acids. V lost 4 bases, J lost 5 bases, and 14 bases stayed unmatched.

Sequencing input: peripheral blood. The rearrangement joins TRBV7-2 to TRBJ2-1, with 7 nucleotides matching TRBD2. This TCR was recovered from a man in his sixties with active or convalescent COVID-19. CDR3: CASSSLRRGLADNEQFF. CDR3 in DNA: TGTGCCAGCAGCTCGTTGCGTCGAGGGCTAGCGGACAATGAGCAGTTCTTC. Complete variable domain (other parts from reference TRBV7-2 and TRBJ2-1): GAGVSQSPSNKVTEKGKDVELRCDPISGHTALYWYRQSLGQGLEFLIYFQGNSAPDKSGLPSDRFSAERTGGSVSTLTIQRTQQEDSAVYLCASSSLRRGLADNEQFFGPGTRLTVL.